This entry lists 20 T cell receptor beta chains sequenced from one sample in a study of blood T cells in healthy people across ages. Primed by a sample-barcoded 5' primer and a J-beta primer mix, a second PCR proceeded for roughly 7 to 12 cycles. MiXCR was run by TCRdb on the 5' RACE reads, yielding one entry per CDR3 protein. The sample holds about 640,000 distinct CDR3 sequences; approximately 59% are singletons and the top ten take roughly 34%. The sequencing sample was made of blood. These receptors were collected from a man between 60 and 75 years old in good health.

This clonotype was observed a few times. This rearrangement joins TRBV20-1 to TRBJ2-5, with D maybe TRBD1 (6 bases). Germline V gene sequence: CDR1 DFQATT, CDR2 SNEGSKA (reference sequence). This CDR3 region has 13 residues. Trimming took off 6 bases at V and 3 bases at J, with 14 bases between the two ends. The DNA of the CDR3 is TGCAGTGCCACCGCAGGGGCGGAAGAGACCCAGTACTTC. The encoded protein is CSATAGAEETQYF.

In this sample, this clonotype turned up a few times. The chain is built from TRBV19 and TRBJ2-1, with D maybe TRBD2 (5 bases). V lost 6 bases and J 5 bases, leaving 17 bases between the germline ends. The CDR3 extends over 15 amino acids. The V gene's germline CDR1 is LNHDA and CDR2 SQIVND (reference sequence). The CDR3 DNA is TGTGCCAGTAGCTCAATTGAGGGTGTGAACAATGAGCAGTTCTTC. This gives the protein CASSSIEGVNNEQFF.

The rearrangement uses TRBV6-1 and TRBJ2-3; D is unclear. The ends were cut back, 2 bases at V and 2 bases at J, with 8 bases in the middle. CDR1 and CDR2 from the germline V gene are MNHNS and SASEGT. CDR3 length equals 14 residues. The CDR3: CASSELGNTDTQYF. CDR3 in DNA: TGTGCCAGCAGTGAATTGGGGAACACAGATACGCAGTATTTT.

The chain is built from TRBV7-8 and TRBJ1-1; tentative D call: TRBD1 (6 bases). Trimming removed 3 bases from V and 7 bases from J, with 18 bases in between. Per the germline V gene, CDR1 is SGHVS and CDR2 is FQNEAQ. This CDR3 is built from 15 residues. DNA for the CDR3: TGTGCCAGCAGCTTGTGGGGGGGCAGAGGACGTGAAGCTTTCTTT. Its protein is CASSLWGGRGREAFF.

This clonotype was seen more than once but under ten times. CDR3 amino acids: CASSATDSYEQYF. DNA of the CDR3: TGTGCCAGCAGTGCGACAGATTCCTACGAGCAGTACTTC. The chain uses TRBV6-2 or TRBV6-3 and TRBJ2-7, with D tentatively TRBD1 (5 bases). The germline gives CDR1 MNHEY, CDR2 SVGEGT. The CDR3 extends over 13 amino acids. Trimming removed 5 bases at V and 1 base at J, with 9 bases between.

The CDR3 region is CASSTQGASSYNEQFF. In DNA form, the CDR3 reads TGTGCCAGCAGCACCCAGGGGGCCAGCTCCTACAATGAGCAGTTCTTC. V usage is TRBV3-1 and J usage is TRBJ2-1, with 8 bases fitting TRBD1. CDR3 size: 16 residues. From germline, CDR1 is LGHDT and CDR2 YNNKEL (reference sequence). V trimming: 5 bases; J trimming: 0 bases; junction bases outside the gene matches: 6.

This clonotype was seen more than once but under ten times. This rearrangement joins TRBV12-3 or TRBV12-4 to TRBJ2-1; 7 bases fit TRBD1. The trim removed 8 bases at V and 7 bases at J, leaving 17 bases unmatched. The CDR3 has 16 residues. CDR3 bases: TGTGCCAGCTCTCCAGGGGAAGAGGGGGCACCGAATGAGCAGTTCTTC. This codes for CASSPGEEGAPNEQFF.

The J gene is TRBJ2-7, the V gene TRBV12-2; whether TRBD2, the table's D call, matches the DNA was not checked. TRBV12-2 is a recognized pseudogene. CDR3 length: 20 residues. CDR3 in amino acids: CASRLFLWGLTSPTQYEQYF. For the CDR3, the DNA is TGTGCAAGTCGCCTTTTCTTGTGGGGACTAACCTCCCCAACACAGTACGAGCAGTACTTC.

The chain has TRBV6-6 and TRBJ1-1; 9 bases map to TRBD1. V dropped 5 bases and J dropped 1; count of bases not matched to a gene: 5. The germline V gene encodes CDR1 MNHNY and CDR2 SVGAGI (reference sequence). The CDR3 length is 15 residues. CDR3 nucleotide sequence: TGTGCCAGCAGTGGAACACAGGGGGCGAACACTGAAGCTTTCTTT. This codes for CASSGTQGANTEAFF.

The chain combines TRBV4-1 with TRBJ2-1; D call uncertain. Germline-derived CDR1 and CDR2 are MGHRA and YSYEKL. Trimming stripped 0 bases from V and 7 bases from J, with 10 bases between. The CDR3 runs to 14 residues. CDR3 protein: CASSQDWARNEQFF. The DNA of the CDR3 is TGCGCCAGCAGCCAAGATTGGGCCCGGAATGAGCAGTTCTTC.

The J gene is TRBJ1-1, the V gene TRBV2; D uncertain. The CDR3 is 14 residues long. Germline-derived CDR1 and CDR2 are SNHLY and FYNNEI. Trimming removed 10 bases from V and 0 bases from J, with 15 bases in between. The CDR3 DNA reads as TGTGCCATCCCAGTGGGAATAATGAACACTGAAGCTTTCTTT. Translation: CAIPVGIMNTEAFF.

The V gene is TRBV5-5, the J gene TRBJ2-7; 7 bases align to TRBD1. Germline loops: CDR1 SGHKS, CDR2 YYEKEE (reference sequence). V shed 4 bases, J shed 10 bases, and the junction held 17 bases outside the gene matches. This CDR3 contains 15 residues. The CDR3 sequence: CASSTKDRDAEAQYF. The DNA of the CDR3 is TGTGCCAGCAGCACCAAAGACAGGGATGCGGAGGCCCAGTACTTC. Full variable domain (rest looked up from reference TRBV5-5 and TRBJ2-7): DAGVTQSPTHLIKTRGQQVTLRCSPISGHKSVSWYQQVLGQGPQFIFQYYEKEERGRGNFPDRFSARQFPNYSSELNVNALLLGDSALYLCASSTKDRDAEAQYFGPGTRLTVT.

The V call is TRBV28, the J call TRBJ2-1, with 10 bases matching TRBD2. This CDR3 is built from 16 residues. V gave up 6 bases and J gave up 5 bases; unmatched junction bases: 10. CDR1 MDHEN and CDR2 SYDVKM come from the germline V gene. DNA of the CDR3: TGTGCCAGCAGCACCCATAGCGGGGGGAATAACAATGAGCAGTTCTTC. It specifies CASSTHSGGNNNEQFF.

The chain couples TRBV10-3 to TRBJ2-1; 11 bases map to TRBD2. V shed 7 bases, J shed 8 bases, and the junction held 16 bases outside the gene matches. Per the germline V gene, CDR1 is ENHRY and CDR2 is SYGVKD. This CDR3 contains 17 residues. The CDR3 DNA follows: TGTGCCATCACCCTCGGGACTAGCGGTCCCTTTGGTGATGAGCAGTTCTTC. Residues: CAITLGTSGPFGDEQFF.

This clonotype appeared a single time. The J gene is TRBJ2-3, the V gene TRBV29-1; D is uncertain. Trimming pared 7 bases from V and 4 bases from J, leaving 12 bases between. Germline V gives CDR1 SQVTM, CDR2 ANQGSEA. The CDR3 has 12 amino acids. Written as DNA, the CDR3 is TGCAGCGCCCACCGGCCGCCAGATACGCAGTATTTT. This gives the protein CSAHRPPDTQYF.

The chain uses TRBV10-3 and TRBJ2-1, with a weak D call TRBD1 (6 bases). This CDR3 spans 14 amino acids. The V gene's germline CDR1 is ENHRY and CDR2 SYGVKD. Deletions cut 11 bases from V and 7 bases from J, with 21 bases between. The CDR3 spells CAARRQVSENEQFF. The CDR3 bases are TGTGCCGCCAGAAGACAGGTGTCCGAGAATGAGCAGTTCTTC.

In regard to this clonotype: An end of the junction differs from the germline gene, which may be a read error. J is TRBJ2-5 and V is TRBV10-3; 11 nucleotides agree with TRBD1. The J call is uncertain, as TRBJ2-7 better fits the DNA end. Germline CDR1 reads ENHRY; CDR2 reads SYGVKD. This CDR3 is built from 15 residues. CDR3: CAINESPGQGDEQYF. CDR3 DNA: TGTGCCATCAATGAGTCTCCGGGACAGGGGGACGAGCAGTACTTC.

The rearrangement joins TRBV2 to TRBJ2-1; TRBD2 aligns across 15 bases. V gave up 6 bases and J gave up 9 bases; unmatched junction bases: 9. The germline V gene has CDR1 SNHLY and CDR2 FYNNEI. The CDR3 sequence is 16 residues long. DNA for the CDR3: TGTGCCAGCAGAACCGGGACTAGCGGGGGGTTAACTGAGCAGTTCTTC. Encoded protein: CASRTGTSGGLTEQFF.

This chain joins TRBV5-1 and TRBJ2-1; 7 nucleotides agree with TRBD2. The DNA end favors TRBJ2-7, so the J call may be wrong. CDR1 and CDR2 (germline): SGHRS, YFSETQ. The CDR3 contains 14 residues. Here the CDR3 reads CASRVAGPSYEQYF. For the CDR3, the DNA is TGCGCCAGTAGAGTAGCGGGTCCCTCCTACGAGCAGTACTTC.

The chain combines TRBV15 with TRBJ2-5; 7 bases are a match to TRBD2. The CDR3 is 15 amino acids. Germline lookup yields CDR1 LNHNV and CDR2 YYDKDF (reference sequence). The trim removed 1 base at V and 2 bases at J, leaving 4 bases unmatched. The DNA of the CDR3 is TGTGCCACCAGCAGAGTCCCTAGCGGACAAGAGACCCAGTACTTC. Encoded protein: CATSRVPSGQETQYF.